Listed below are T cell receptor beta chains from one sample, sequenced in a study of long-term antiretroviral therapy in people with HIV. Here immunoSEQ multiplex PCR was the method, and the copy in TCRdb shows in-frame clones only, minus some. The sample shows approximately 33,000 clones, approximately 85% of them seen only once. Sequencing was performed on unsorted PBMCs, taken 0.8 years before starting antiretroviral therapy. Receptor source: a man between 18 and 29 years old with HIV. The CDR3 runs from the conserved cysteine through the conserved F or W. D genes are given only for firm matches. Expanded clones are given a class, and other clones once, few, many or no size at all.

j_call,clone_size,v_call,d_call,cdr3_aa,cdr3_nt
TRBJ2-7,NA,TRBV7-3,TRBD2,CASSFIRRKRDPSYEQYF,TGTGCCAGCAGCTTCATCCGGCGAAAGCGGGACCCCTCCTACGAGCAGTACTTC
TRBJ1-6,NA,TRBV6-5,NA,CASSPPAGEDSPLHF,TGTGCCAGCAGCCCTCCGGCAGGGGAGGATTCACCCCTCCACTTT
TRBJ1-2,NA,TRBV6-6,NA,CASIKWERGYGYTF,TGTGCCAGCATCAAGTGGGAAAGAGGGTATGGCTACACCTTC
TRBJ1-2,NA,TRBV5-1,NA,CASSLAGVLSGGYTF,TGCGCCAGCAGCTTGGCCGGGGTTTTGAGCGGAGGCTACACCTTC
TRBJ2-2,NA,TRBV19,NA,CASLGNRVTGELFF,TGTGCCAGTCTAGGTAACAGGGTAACCGGGGAGCTGTTTTTT
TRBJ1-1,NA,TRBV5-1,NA,CASRLQRDTEAFF,TGCGCCAGCAGACTCCAACGGGACACTGAAGCTTTCTTT
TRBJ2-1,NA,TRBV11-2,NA,CASSPPRTHNEQFF,TGTGCCAGCAGCCCCCCCCGGACCCACAATGAGCAGTTCTTC
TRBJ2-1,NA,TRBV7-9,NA,CASTPPDRYSEQFF,TGTGCCAGCACCCCTCCCGACCGGTACAGTGAGCAGTTCTTC
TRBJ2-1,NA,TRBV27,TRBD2,CASTRIRPVAGGNYNEQFF,TGTGCCAGCACCCGTATACGCCCCGTGGCGGGAGGGAACTACAATGAGCAGTTCTTC
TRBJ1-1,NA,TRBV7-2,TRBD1,CASSSLQGVGAFF,TGTGCCAGCAGCTCACTTCAGGGGGTAGGAGCTTTCTTT
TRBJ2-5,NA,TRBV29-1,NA,CSSRGVPGETQYF,TGCAGCTCAAGAGGGGTTCCAGGGGAGACCCAGTACTTC
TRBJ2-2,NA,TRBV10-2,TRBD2,CASSFSGPLSGELFF,TGCGCCAGCAGTTTTAGCGGGCCTCTTTCCGGGGAGCTGTTTTTT
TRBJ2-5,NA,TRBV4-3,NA,CASSQFARPGETQYF,TGCGCCAGCAGCCAATTCGCCCGGCCCGGAGAGACCCAGTACTTC
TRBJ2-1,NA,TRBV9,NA,CASSVGGGIPNEQFF,TGTGCCAGCAGCGTAGGGGGCGGGATTCCCAATGAGCAGTTCTTC
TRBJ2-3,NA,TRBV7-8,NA,CASSLVFSTQHTDTQYF,TGTGCCAGCAGCTTAGTTTTCAGTACCCAACACACAGATACGCAGTATTTT
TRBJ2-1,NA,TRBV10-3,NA,CAISAVGGSYNEQFF,TGTGCCATCAGTGCGGTGGGCGGCTCCTACAATGAGCAGTTCTTC
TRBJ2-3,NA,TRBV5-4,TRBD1,CASSSPTGVSTDTQYF,TGTGCCAGCAGCTCACCAACAGGGGTCAGCACAGATACGCAGTATTTT
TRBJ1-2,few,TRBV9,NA,CASSVGQTYVGYTF,TGTGCCAGCAGCGTAGGGCAGACCTATGTCGGCTACACCTTC
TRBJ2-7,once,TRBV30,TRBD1,CAFLQGASYEQYF,TGTGCCTTCTTACAGGGGGCCTCCTACGAGCAGTACTTC
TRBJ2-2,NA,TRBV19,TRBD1,CASSNRGDTGELFF,TGTGCCAGTAGTAACAGGGGTGACACCGGGGAGCTGTTTTTT
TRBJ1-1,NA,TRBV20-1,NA,CSAPPAFF,TGCAGTGCCCCCCCTGCTTTCTTT
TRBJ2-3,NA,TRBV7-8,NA,CASSLGGLGDTQYF,TGTGCCAGCAGCTTGGGGGGGCTGGGAGATACGCAGTATTTT
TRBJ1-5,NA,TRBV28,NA,CASSPGGQPQHF,TGTGCCAGCAGTCCCGGTGGTCAGCCCCAGCATTTT
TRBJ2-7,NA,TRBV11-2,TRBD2,CASSLWGGGTYEQYF,TGTGCCAGCAGCCTCTGGGGGGGAGGGACTTACGAGCAGTACTTC
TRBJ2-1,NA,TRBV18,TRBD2,CASSPAGGTNNEQFF,TGTGCCAGCTCACCCGCGGGAGGGACTAACAATGAGCAGTTCTTC
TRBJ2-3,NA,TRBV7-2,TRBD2,CASSAASGGADTQYF,TGTGCCAGCAGCGCAGCTAGCGGGGGGGCAGATACGCAGTATTTT
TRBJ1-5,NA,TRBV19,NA,CASSGAGDVGNQPQHF,TGTGCCAGTAGTGGGGCAGGGGATGTAGGCAATCAGCCCCAGCATTTT
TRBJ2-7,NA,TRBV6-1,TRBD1,CASNLGQGWDEQYF,TGTGCCAGCAACCTAGGACAGGGATGGGACGAGCAGTACTTC
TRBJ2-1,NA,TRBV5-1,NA,CASSLIGGNEQFF,TGCGCCAGCAGCTTGATTGGAGGGAACGAGCAGTTCTTC
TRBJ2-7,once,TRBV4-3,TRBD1,CASSQSGTGTYEQYF,TGCGCCAGCAGCCAGTCCGGGACAGGGACTTACGAGCAGTACTTC
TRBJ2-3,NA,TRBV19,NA,CASSQQAGSSSTDTQYF,TGTGCCAGTAGTCAACAGGCGGGGTCCTCTAGCACAGATACGCAGTATTTT
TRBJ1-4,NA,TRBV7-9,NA,CASSLREPFATNEKLFF,TGTGCCAGCAGCTTAAGGGAGCCTTTTGCAACTAATGAAAAACTGTTTTTT
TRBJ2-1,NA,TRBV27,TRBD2,CASSQGLVYEQFF,TGTGCCAGCAGCCAGGGACTAGTTTATGAGCAGTTCTTC
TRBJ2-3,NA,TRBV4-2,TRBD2,CASSQSGGLLTDTQYF,TGTGCCAGCAGCCAATCGGGGGGACTACTCACAGATACGCAGTATTTT
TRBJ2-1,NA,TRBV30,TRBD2,CAWSRLAGVNEQFF,TGTGCCTGGAGTCGCCTAGCGGGGGTCAATGAGCAGTTCTTC
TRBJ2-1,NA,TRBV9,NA,CASSGPEPFEQFF,TGTGCCAGCAGCGGCCCGGAGCCATTTGAGCAGTTCTTC
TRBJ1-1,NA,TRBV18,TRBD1,CASSPTGGAEAFF,TGTGCCAGCTCACCAACAGGGGGAGCTGAAGCTTTCTTT
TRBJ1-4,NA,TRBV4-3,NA,CASSRTQTNEKLFF,TGCGCCAGCAGTCGGACCCAAACTAATGAAAAACTGTTTTTT
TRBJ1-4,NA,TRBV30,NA,CAFQTDQNEKLFF,TGTGCCTTTCAGACAGACCAAAATGAAAAACTGTTTTTT
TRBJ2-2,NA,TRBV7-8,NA,CAYLQTTGELFF,TGTGCCTACCTCCAGACCACCGGGGAGCTGTTTTTT
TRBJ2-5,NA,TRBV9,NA,CASSTSRGFQETQYF,TGTGCCAGCAGCACCAGTAGGGGATTTCAAGAGACCCAGTACTTC
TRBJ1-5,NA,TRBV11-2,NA,CASSLDRGTQPQHF,TGTGCCAGCAGCTTAGATAGGGGAACTCAGCCCCAGCATTTT
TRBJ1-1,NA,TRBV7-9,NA,CASSPGPTEAFF,TGTGCCAGCAGCCCAGGGCCAACTGAAGCTTTCTTT
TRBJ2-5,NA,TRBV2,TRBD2,CASSPGLAGGVETQYF,TGTGCCAGCAGCCCGGGACTAGCGGGAGGGGTTGAGACCCAGTACTTC
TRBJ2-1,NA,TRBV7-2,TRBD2,CASSSGLAGVNEQFF,TGTGCCAGCAGCTCGGGACTAGCGGGAGTTAATGAGCAGTTCTTC
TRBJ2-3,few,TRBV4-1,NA,CASRKWNGPDTQYF,TGCGCCAGCAGGAAGTGGAACGGCCCTGATACGCAGTATTTT
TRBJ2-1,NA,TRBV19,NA,CASQGRGYNEQFF,TGTGCCAGCCAGGGGCGCGGCTACAATGAGCAGTTCTTC
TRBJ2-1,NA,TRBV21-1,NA,CASSKMDREGDEQFF,TGTGCCAGCAGCAAGATGGACAGGGAGGGGGATGAGCAGTTCTTC
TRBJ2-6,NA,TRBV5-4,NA,CASSLAGTRSGANVLTF,TGTGCCAGCAGCTTGGCGGGTACGAGGTCTGGGGCCAACGTCCTGACTTTC
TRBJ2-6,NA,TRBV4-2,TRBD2,CASSQEGRSGGSGANVLTF,TGTGCCAGCAGCCAAGAAGGAAGAAGCGGGGGCTCTGGGGCCAACGTCCTGACTTTC
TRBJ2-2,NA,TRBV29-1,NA,CSVGGSGWNTGELFF,TGCAGCGTTGGGGGGTCCGGGTGGAACACCGGGGAGCTGTTTTTT
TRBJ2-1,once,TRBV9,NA,CASSPGLGGGEQFF,TGTGCCAGCAGCCCTGGGCTCGGGGGAGGTGAGCAGTTCTTC
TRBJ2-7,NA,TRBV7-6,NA,CASSLTQGYYEQYF,TGTGCCAGCAGCTTAACCCAGGGATACTACGAGCAGTACTTC
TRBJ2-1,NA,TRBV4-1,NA,CASSHAAGSVF,TGCGCCAGCAGCCACGCAGCGGGTTCTGTCTTC
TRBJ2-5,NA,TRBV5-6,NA,CASSLRETQYF,TGTGCCAGCAGCTTGCGGGAGACCCAGTACTTC